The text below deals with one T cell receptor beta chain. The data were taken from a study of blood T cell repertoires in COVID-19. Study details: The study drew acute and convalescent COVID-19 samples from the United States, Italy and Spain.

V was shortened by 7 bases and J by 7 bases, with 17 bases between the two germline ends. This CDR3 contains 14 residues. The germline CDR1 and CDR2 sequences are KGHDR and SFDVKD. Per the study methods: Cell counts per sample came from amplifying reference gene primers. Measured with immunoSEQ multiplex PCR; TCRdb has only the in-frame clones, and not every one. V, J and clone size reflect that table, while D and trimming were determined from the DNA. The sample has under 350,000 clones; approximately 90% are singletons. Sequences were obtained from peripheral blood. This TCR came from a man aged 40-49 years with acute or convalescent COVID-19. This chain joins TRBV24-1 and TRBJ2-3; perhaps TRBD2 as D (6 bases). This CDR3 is CATRDRGNLNTQYF. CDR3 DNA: TGTGCCACCAGGGACCGGGGGAATTTGAATACGCAGTATTTT.